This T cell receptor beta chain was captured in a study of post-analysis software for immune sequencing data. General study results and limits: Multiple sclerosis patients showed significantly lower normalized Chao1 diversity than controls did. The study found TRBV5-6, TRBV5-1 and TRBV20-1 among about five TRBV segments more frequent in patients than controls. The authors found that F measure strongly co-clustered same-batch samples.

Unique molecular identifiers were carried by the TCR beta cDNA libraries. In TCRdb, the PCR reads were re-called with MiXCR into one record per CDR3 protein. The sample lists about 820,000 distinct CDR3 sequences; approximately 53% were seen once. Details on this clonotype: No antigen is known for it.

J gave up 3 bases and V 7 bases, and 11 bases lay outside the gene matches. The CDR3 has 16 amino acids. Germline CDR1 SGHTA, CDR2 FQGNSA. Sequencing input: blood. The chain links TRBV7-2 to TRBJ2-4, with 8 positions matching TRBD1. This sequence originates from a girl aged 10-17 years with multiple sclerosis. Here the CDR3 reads CASTPPYGTGKNIQYF. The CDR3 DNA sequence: TGTGCCAGCACCCCACCTTATGGGACAGGCAAAAACATTCAGTACTTC. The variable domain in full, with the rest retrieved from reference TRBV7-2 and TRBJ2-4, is GAGVSQSPSNKVTEKGKDVELRCDPISGHTALYWYRQSLGQGLEFLIYFQGNSAPDKSGLPSDRFSAERTGGSVSTLTIQRTQQEDSAVYLCASTPPYGTGKNIQYFGAGTRLSVL.